These 9 T cell receptor beta chains originate from one sample sequenced in a study of vaccination and CD4 T cells after COVID-19. An Oncomine TCR Beta short-read assay was used to sequence the DNA from cultured CD4+ T cells. Each CDR3 protein is one row after TCRdb ran MiXCR on the PCR reads. This sample carries under 25,000 distinct CDR3 sequences, around 45% of them seen once, and the ten largest clones take 4% to 4.5%. Treatment of the sample: approximately nine-day PBMC culture with coronavirus spike peptide pools or control peptides (ViraFEST assay). No cognate antigen is known for these TCRs. The specimen sequenced was CD4+ T cells from blood, cultured in vitro. The receptor source for this set is a human donor who had recovered from COVID-19.

J is TRBJ2-3 and V is TRBV5-6; the D is unclear. The V and J ends lost 3 bases and 6 bases respectively, with 11 bases between them. The CDR3 covers 13 residues. Germline loops: CDR1 SGHDT, CDR2 YYEEEE. The CDR3: CASSSTPRDTQYF. The CDR3 bases are TGTGCCAGCAGCTCCACTCCACGGGATACGCAGTATTTT.

The V and J genes are TRBV27 and TRBJ2-6, with D perhaps matching TRBD1 or TRBD2 (5 bases each). The V end lost 6 bases, the J end lost 1 base, and 19 bases lay between the germline ends. Germline assignment: CDR1 MNHEY and CDR2 SMNVEV (reference sequence). The CDR3 sequence is 18 residues long. CDR3 sequence: CASSPRDQISSGANVLTF. For the CDR3, the DNA is TGTGCCAGCAGCCCGAGGGACCAAATTTCATCTGGGGCCAACGTCCTGACTTTC.

The table lists this clonotype with a few counts. This rearrangement joins TRBV7-8 to TRBJ2-3; no reliable D call. With 5 bases removed from V and 1 base from J, the gap between germline ends came to 10 bases. The CDR3 extends over 14 amino acids. Germline V gene sequence: CDR1 SGHVS, CDR2 FQNEAQ. In DNA form, the CDR3 reads TGTGCCAGCAGCCCCCACGGACGCACAGATACGCAGTATTTT. Translation gives CASSPHGRTDTQYF.

By share of the sample, this clonotype is medium-sized. The J gene is TRBJ2-3, the V gene TRBV27, with 9 positions matching TRBD1. Trimming took 10 bases from V and 6 from J; bases not matched to a gene: 14. The CDR3 covers 15 residues. Per the germline V gene, CDR1 is MNHEY and CDR2 is SMNVEV (reference sequence). The CDR3 nucleotides are TGTGCCACCTACCCGGGGGGACAGGGTATGGATACGCAGTATTTT. It codes for CATYPGGQGMDTQYF.

The chain is built from TRBV18 and TRBJ1-4; 7 bases align to TRBD1. V trimming: 3 bases; J trimming: 3 bases; junction bases outside the gene matches: 4. Germline V lookup: CDR1 KGHSH, CDR2 LQKENI. CDR3 length: 15 residues. For the CDR3, the DNA is TGTGCCAGCTCACCGGACAGGCCGCCTAATGAAAAACTGTTTTTT. It specifies CASSPDRPPNEKLFF.

This clonotype has just a few counts. V is TRBV27 and J is TRBJ2-3; the D gene is possibly TRBD1 (5 bases). The CDR3 is 16 amino acids. Germline V gene lookup returns CDR1 MNHEY and CDR2 SMNVEV (reference sequence). V was cut by 1 base and J by 6 bases, with 17 bases left in between. The CDR3 DNA reads as TGTGCCAGCAGTTTATTCGGCAGGGCGCCGGCGGATACGCAGTATTTT. Its protein product is CASSLFGRAPADTQYF.

This clonotype has a handful of counts. The chain recombines TRBV6-5 with TRBJ2-2; no firm D call. Trimming took 2 bases from V and 5 from J, leaving 9 bases between them. This CDR3 region has 14 residues. Germline-derived CDR1 and CDR2 are MNHEY and SVGAGI. The CDR3 protein is CASSYVGETGELFF. As DNA, the CDR3 is TGTGCCAGCAGTTACGTGGGTGAAACCGGGGAGCTGTTTTTT.

This chain joins TRBV2 and TRBJ2-3; tentative D call: TRBD2 (6 bases). Germline V lookup: CDR1 SNHLY, CDR2 FYNNEI. The CDR3 sequence is 13 residues long. Trimming took 7 bases from V and 6 from J, leaving 14 bases between them. The CDR3 loop reads CASKRTIGDTQYF. CDR3 coding DNA: TGTGCCAGCAAGCGGACTATAGGGGATACGCAGTATTTT.

This chain uses TRBV18 with TRBJ1-1; D is possibly TRBD1 (5 bases). From germline, CDR1 is KGHSH and CDR2 LQKENI. The CDR3 covers 13 residues. Trimming took off 3 bases at V and 5 bases at J, with 10 bases between the two ends. In DNA, the CDR3 is TGTGCCAGCTCACCCGATCAGGGTACTGAAGCTTTCTTT. Translating gives CASSPDQGTEAFF. Full variable domain (missing parts from reference TRBV18 and TRBJ1-1): NAGVMQNPRHLVRRRGQEARLRCSPMKGHSHVYWYRQLPEEGLKFMVYLQKENIIDESGMPKERFSAEFPKEGPSILRIQQVVRGDSAAYFCASSPDQGTEAFFGQGTRLTVV.